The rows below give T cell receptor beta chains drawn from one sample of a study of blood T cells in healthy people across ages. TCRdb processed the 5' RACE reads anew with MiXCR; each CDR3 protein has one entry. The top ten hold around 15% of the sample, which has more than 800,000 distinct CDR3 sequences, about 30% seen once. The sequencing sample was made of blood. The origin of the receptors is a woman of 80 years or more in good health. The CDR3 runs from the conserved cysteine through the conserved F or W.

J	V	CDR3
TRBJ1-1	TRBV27	CASRAGVSGDRTEAFF
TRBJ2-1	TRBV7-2	CASSLSLAGADEQFF
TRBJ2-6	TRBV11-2	CASSLIGTGGVSGANVLTF
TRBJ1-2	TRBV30	CAWSNGYGYTF
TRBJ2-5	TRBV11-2	CASSDGQGKGETQYF
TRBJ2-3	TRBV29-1	CSVEDSRASRTQYF
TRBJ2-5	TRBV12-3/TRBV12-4	CASSPNPGQGNNKQYF
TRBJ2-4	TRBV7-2	CASSRDRVVKSIQYF
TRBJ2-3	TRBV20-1	CSAAGQPDTQYF
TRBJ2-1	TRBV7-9	CASSPVGVQSEQFF
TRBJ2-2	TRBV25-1	CASVPSGGITGELFF
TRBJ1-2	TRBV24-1	CATSDPSRPGSHGYTF
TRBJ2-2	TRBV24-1	CATSGRGSSGELFF
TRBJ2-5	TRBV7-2	CASSLAVLAGGPETQYF
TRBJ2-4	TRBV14	CASSKRPKNIQYF
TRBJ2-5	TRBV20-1	CSAIDRPLVETQYF
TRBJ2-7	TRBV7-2	CASQRTSSYEQYF
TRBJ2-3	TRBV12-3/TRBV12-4	CASSLGGGGRTDTQYF
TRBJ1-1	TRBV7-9	CASSDPGTEAFF
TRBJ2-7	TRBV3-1	CASSQVGSSYEQYF
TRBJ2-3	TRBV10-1	CVATLRERTDTQDF
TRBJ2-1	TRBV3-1	CASSQARVGNNEQFF
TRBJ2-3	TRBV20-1	CSARDQIRPSGGLGTDTQYF
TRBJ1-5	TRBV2	CASSEGPGSNQPQHF
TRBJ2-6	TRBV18	CASSPFGGAGANVLTF
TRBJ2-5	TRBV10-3	CAISESSGVKTQYF
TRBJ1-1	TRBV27	CASSPPGQVPRGEAFF
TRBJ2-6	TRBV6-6	CATTAGTSGANVLTF
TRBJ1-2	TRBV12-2	CASRLVSYGYTF
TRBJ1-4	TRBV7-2	CASSLAVGVGNEKLFF
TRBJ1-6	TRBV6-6	CASIDRADSPLHF
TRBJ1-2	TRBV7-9	CASSPTGPRDGCTF
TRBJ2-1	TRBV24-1	CAASAMTAGNEQFF
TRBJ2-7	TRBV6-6	CASSYDGAYEQYF
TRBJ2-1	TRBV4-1	CASSQTGVPYNEQFF
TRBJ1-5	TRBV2	CASAALSNQPQHF
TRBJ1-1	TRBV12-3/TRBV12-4	CASSFEVAMNTEAFF
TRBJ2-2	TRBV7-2	CASSIGLAGNTGELFF
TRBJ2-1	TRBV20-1	CSADPGSPGVRQFF
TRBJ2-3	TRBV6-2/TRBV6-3	CASSYFLAGQGSDTQYF
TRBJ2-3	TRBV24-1	CATSEPSTDTQYF
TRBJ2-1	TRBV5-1	CASYRGTLEETQFF
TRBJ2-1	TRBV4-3	CASRVWDRGSNEQFF
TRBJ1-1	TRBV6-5	CASSYSGQPNTEAFF
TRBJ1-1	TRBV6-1	CASSERDTRPEAFF
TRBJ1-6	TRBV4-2	CASSQEGGRILSPLHF